This T cell receptor (beta chain) is from a study of cytomegalovirus exposure and HLA in healthy donors. Study-level background: Among around 200 million T cells, an earlier analysis found around 100 million unique TCR beta sequences. Samples from HLA-typed donors yielded about 85 million unique TCRs in an early data release.

This clone was recorded a few times. Its antigen is unknown. Study findings and constraints: Generally TCR sequences proved uncommon, though certain public TCRs appeared in numerous donors. Reports indicate that TCR beta sequences accurately predicted the HLA-A and HLA-B alleles of most subjects.

Primers included in the PCR were 60 Vbeta and 13 Jbeta primers. Measured with immunoSEQ multiplex PCR; TCRdb has only the in-frame clones, and not every one. This table holds about 140,000 clones, roughly four fifths found once. The CDR3 is made up of 18 amino acids. CDR1 is LNHDA and CDR2 is SQIVND in the germline V gene (reference sequence). The V gene lost 6 bases and the J gene lost 1 base, with 23 bases spanning the gap. The receptor's source is a woman aged 40 to 55 in good health and CMV-seronegative. The material sequenced was PBMCs. This chain connects TRBV19 to TRBJ2-3; a possible D gene is TRBD1 (9 bases). The CDR3 reads CASSGGDRVEVGTDTQYF. The DNA for the CDR3 is TGTGCCAGTAGCGGGGGGGACAGGGTAGAAGTGGGCACAGATACGCAGTATTTT. The full variable domain, completed using reference TRBV19 and TRBJ2-3, is DGGITQSPKYLFRKEGQNVTLSCEQNLNHDAMYWYRQDPGQGLRLIYYSQIVNDFQKGDIAEGYSVSREKKESFPLTVTSAQKNPTAFYLCASSGGDRVEVGTDTQYFGPGTRLTVL.